Detailed here is one T cell receptor beta chain. The sample belongs to a study of blood T cell repertoires in COVID-19. Overall study: The analysed material was cDNA or gDNA that came from T cells, B-cell-depleted T cells, or PBMCs.

Study processing details: From reference gene primer amplification, estimates of nucleated cell counts were derived. The method was immunoSEQ multiplex PCR; TCRdb's version includes in-frame clones alone and lacks a portion of them. V and J calls and clone size are as listed in that table; D and trimming were resolved from the DNA. The data contain a few hundred thousand clones, approximately 90% of them singletons. The CDR3 has 13 residues. V was pared by 6 bases and J by 9 bases, with 5 bases of the junction left unmatched. Germline V gene data show CDR1 as MNHEY and CDR2 as SMNVEV (reference sequence). Individuals drawn from 20 to 30 US areas were about 18 to 95 years old.

The receptor was isolated from a woman in her 40s who had been exposed to COVID-19. The chain has TRBV27 and TRBJ2-1, with 10 bases lining up with TRBD2. Input material: PBMCs or T cells enriched from blood (not recorded which). As DNA, the CDR3 is TGTGCCAGCAGAAGATCTAGCGGGAGTGAGCAGTTCTTC. Translated, it gives CASRRSSGSEQFF.